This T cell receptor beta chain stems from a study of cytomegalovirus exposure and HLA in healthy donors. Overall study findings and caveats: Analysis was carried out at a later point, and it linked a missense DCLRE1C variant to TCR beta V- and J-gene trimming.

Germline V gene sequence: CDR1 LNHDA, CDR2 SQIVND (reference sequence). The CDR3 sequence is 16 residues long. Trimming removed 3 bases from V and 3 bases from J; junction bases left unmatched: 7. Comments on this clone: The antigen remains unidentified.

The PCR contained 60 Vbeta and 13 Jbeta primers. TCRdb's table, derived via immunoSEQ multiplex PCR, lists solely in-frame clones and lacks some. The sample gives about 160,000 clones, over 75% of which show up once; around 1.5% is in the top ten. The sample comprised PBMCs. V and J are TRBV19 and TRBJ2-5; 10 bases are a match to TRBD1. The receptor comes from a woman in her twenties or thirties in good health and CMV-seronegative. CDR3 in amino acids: CASSIPPTGGEETQYF. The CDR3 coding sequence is TGTGCCAGTAGTATCCCCCCGACAGGGGGCGAAGAGACCCAGTACTTC.